The T cell receptor beta chain described here comes from a study of blood T cell repertoires in COVID-19. Trimming pared 0 bases from V and 8 bases from J, leaving 8 bases between. Germline-derived CDR1 and CDR2 are LNHNV and YYDKDF (reference sequence). This CDR3 contains 13 residues. The repertoire was sequenced with immunoSEQ multiplex PCR; TCRdb's copy has only in-frame clones and lacks some. The repertoire holds hundreds of thousands of clones, with roughly 88% as singletons. Sequencing used PBMCs or T cells enriched from blood (not recorded which). The sequence came from a woman aged 18-29 years who had been exposed to COVID-19. The chain is built from TRBV15 and TRBJ2-1; D possibly corresponds to TRBD2 (5 bases). The chain's CDR3 is CATSRDPSYEQFF. CDR3 DNA: TGTGCCACCAGCAGAGACCCTAGCTATGAGCAGTTCTTC. Full variable domain (missing parts from reference TRBV15 and TRBJ2-1): DAMVIQNPRYQVTQFGKPVTLSCSQTLNHNVMYWYQQKSSQAPKLLFHYYDKDFNNEADTPDNFQSRRPNTSFCFLDIRSPGLGDTAMYLCATSRDPSYEQFFGPGTRLTVL.